Shown below are 13 T cell receptor beta chains from a single sample sequenced in a study of OX40 agonist ivuxolimab in advanced cancers. Libraries were built with the immunoSEQ multiplex PCR assay. Entries here come from immuneACCESS through TCRdb and include only in-frame sequences with V and J called. Some clones fail to appear in such tables; in the studies checked, an unresolved V gene covers under half of the shortfall, and the cause of the remainder is unknown. The sample includes tens of thousands of clones, with around four fifths observed a single time. The ten largest clones capture 35% to 45% of the sample. Sample: CD4+ or CD8+ T cells sorted from blood, taken in a trial of the OX40 agonist ivuxolimab. The receptors were gathered from an adult with an advanced solid tumor such as melanoma, head and neck, liver or kidney cancer.

The chain has TRBV7-3 and TRBJ2-2; the D is unclear. Trimming removed 3 bases at V and 6 bases at J, with 11 bases between. Germline CDR1 reads SGHTA; CDR2 reads FQGTGA. This CDR3 contains 14 residues. CDR3 sequence reads: CASSFGPDSGELFF. The CDR3 DNA reads TGTGCCAGCAGCTTCGGACCTGATTCCGGGGAGCTGTTTTTT. Drawing the rest from reference TRBV7-3 and TRBJ2-2, the complete variable domain is GAGVSQTPSNKVTEKGKYVELRCDPISGHTALYWYRQSLGQGPEFLIYFQGTGAADDSGLPNDRFFAVRPEGSVSTLKIQRTERGDSAVYLCASSFGPDSGELFFGEGSRLTVL.

In its sample, this clone was seen once. The rearrangement links TRBV10-1 to TRBJ2-2; 8 bases are a match to TRBD2. Germline V CDR1 and CDR2: WNHNN, SYGVQD (reference sequence). The CDR3 runs to 15 residues. V was clipped by 7 bases and J by 5 bases; unmatched bases: 9. This CDR3 reads CASTDGGDGTGELFF. DNA of the CDR3: TGCGCCAGCACGGACGGGGGGGACGGTACCGGGGAGCTGTTTTTT.

The chain has TRBV5-1 and TRBJ2-2; weak D call: TRBD2 (6 bases). V was shortened by 1 base and J by 1 base, with 8 bases between the two germline ends. The germline V gene encodes CDR1 SGHRS and CDR2 YFSETQ. The CDR3 has 15 amino acids. CDR3 bases: TGCGCCAGCAGCTTGTGGGGGGAGAACACCGGGGAGCTGTTTTTT. Amino acid sequence: CASSLWGENTGELFF.

V usage is TRBV5-4 and J usage is TRBJ2-5; possibly TRBD2 for D (6 bases). CDR3 size: 15 residues. Germline lookup yields CDR1 SGHNT and CDR2 YYREEE (reference sequence). V was trimmed by 5 bases and J by 4 bases, leaving 18 bases between them. The CDR3 DNA reads TGTGCCAGCAGTAGGAGTGGCGGAGCGGGAGAGACCCAGTACTTC. Its translation is CASSRSGGAGETQYF.

The chain couples TRBV19 to TRBJ2-2; D tentatively reads TRBD1 or TRBD2 (5 bases each). Germline CDR1 LNHDA, CDR2 SQIVND (reference sequence). CDR3 size: 15 residues. The V end lost 7 bases, the J end lost 5 bases, and 17 bases lay between the germline ends. The CDR3 spells CASNWGQGETGELFF. The CDR3 region has the DNA TGTGCCAGTAATTGGGGTCAGGGAGAAACCGGGGAGCTGTTTTTT.

The chain carries TRBV5-1 and TRBJ2-1, with a tentative D call TRBD2 (5 bases). The V end lost 3 bases, the J end lost 8 bases, and 12 bases lay between the germline ends. Germline CDR1 is SGHRS and CDR2 is YFSETQ. The length of the CDR3 is 13 residues. The CDR3 DNA follows: TGCGCCAGCAGCTGGGCTTTGAGGGATGAGCAGTTCTTC. Translation gives CASSWALRDEQFF.

The chain employs TRBV7-3 and TRBJ2-3; the D gene could be TRBD1 or TRBD2 (5 bases each). This CDR3 contains 14 residues. The V gene's germline CDR1 is SGHTA and CDR2 FQGTGA. Deletions cut 0 bases from V and 1 base from J, with 5 bases between. The CDR3 sequence: CASSLTGGTDTQYF. CDR3 nucleotides: TGTGCCAGCAGCTTAACGGGGGGCACAGATACGCAGTATTTT.

This clone showed up just a few times. The chain joins TRBV7-9 to TRBJ2-7; 9 positions match TRBD2. V lost 11 bases and J lost 5; bases outside the gene matches: 10. CDR3 size: 13 residues. Germline CDR1 SEHNR, CDR2 FQNEAQ (reference sequence). CDR3 region: CAGLLAGEDEQYF. As DNA, the CDR3 is TGTGCCGGGTTATTAGCGGGAGAAGACGAGCAGTACTTC.

This rearrangement joins TRBV5-1 to TRBJ2-7; D not resolved. The length of the CDR3 is 14 residues. Germline V CDR1 and CDR2: SGHRS, YFSETQ. The V gene lost 7 bases and the J gene lost 0 bases, with 14 bases spanning the gap. The CDR3 is CASSFIPSSYEQYF. The DNA of the CDR3 is TGCGCCAGCTCCTTTATCCCCAGCTCCTACGAGCAGTACTTC.

The chain employs TRBV19 and TRBJ2-2; D is undetermined. The CDR3 runs 14 residues. From germline, CDR1 is LNHDA and CDR2 SQIVND (reference sequence). Trimming took off 6 bases at V and 4 bases at J, with 12 bases between the two ends. This CDR3 reads CASRGIQSTGELFF. The CDR3 DNA is TGTGCCAGTAGGGGGATCCAATCCACCGGGGAGCTGTTTTTT.

This clone was seen once. The chain has TRBV28 and TRBJ1-2, with TRBD1 as a possible D gene (5 bases). Germline-derived CDR1 and CDR2 are MDHEN and SYDVKM. V was pared by 6 bases and J by 5 bases, with 10 bases between. This CDR3 is 12 amino acids long. Here the CDR3 DNA reads TGTGCCAGCAGGACGGGGGGATATGGCTACACCTTC. It yields the protein CASRTGGYGYTF.

The chain uses TRBV6-5 and TRBJ2-7; D is possibly TRBD1 or TRBD2 (5 bases each). The CDR3 sequence is 15 residues long. The V end lost 4 bases, the J end lost 6 bases, and 19 bases lay between the germline ends. Germline values: CDR1 MNHEY, CDR2 SVGAGI. CDR3 nucleotide sequence: TGTGCCAGCAGTTTCCTTTCAGGGAGTCATAGCGAGCAGTACTTC. This encodes CASSFLSGSHSEQYF.

The J gene is TRBJ2-7, the V gene TRBV7-2; TRBD2 matches at 8 bases. The junction had 8 bases not matched to a gene; V was cut back by 5 bases and J by 2 bases. CDR3 length: 15 amino acids. In germline, CDR1 is SGHTA, CDR2 FQGNSA. CDR3 in amino acids: CASSLLAVQPYEQYF. The DNA for the CDR3 is TGTGCCAGCAGCCTACTAGCGGTACAGCCCTACGAGCAGTACTTC.